The next 21 T cell receptor beta chains were all read from a single sample in a study of blood T cell repertoires in COVID-19. Sequencing was performed with immunoSEQ multiplex PCR; in TCRdb, only in-frame clones are kept and a portion is missing. The data show tens of thousands of clones, 88% seen once. Source material: peripheral blood. The receptors were gathered from a human donor in a cohort sampled during active COVID-19.

This chain links TRBV27 with TRBJ1-3; 7 bases line up with TRBD1. Germline CDR1 is MNHEY and CDR2 is SMNVEV (reference sequence). The CDR3 runs 14 residues. The V and J ends lost 5 bases and 8 bases, in that order; junction bases with no gene match: 9. CDR3 nucleotide sequence: TGTGCCAGCAGTGCCGGGACAGTGACGGACACCATATATTTT. This sequence encodes CASSAGTVTDTIYF.

CDR3 in DNA: TGTGCCAGTAGTGTCGGGCGGGATAGGAACATTCAGTACTTC. The encoded protein is CASSVGRDRNIQYF. This chain uses TRBV19 with TRBJ2-4; TRBD2 is a possible D gene (6 bases). V was shortened by 5 bases and J by 7 bases, with 15 bases between the two germline ends. This CDR3 is 14 amino acids long. Germline lookup yields CDR1 LNHDA and CDR2 SQIVND (reference sequence). Combining the CDR3 with reference TRBV19 and TRBJ2-4 gives the whole variable domain DGGITQSPKYLFRKEGQNVTLSCEQNLNHDAMYWYRQDPGQGLRLIYYSQIVNDFQKGDIAEGYSVSREKKESFPLTVTSAQKNPTAFYLCASSVGRDRNIQYFGAGTRLSVL.

A single count supports this clone. The chain has TRBV2 and TRBJ1-3, with 9 nucleotides matching TRBD1. Germline V gives CDR1 SNHLY, CDR2 FYNNEI. The CDR3 is 14 residues long. Trimming took 6 bases from V and 1 from J; bases not matched to a gene: 1. This CDR3 reads CASRGTGSGNTIYF. The CDR3 DNA reads as TGTGCCAGCAGAGGGACAGGGTCTGGAAACACCATATATTTT.

This chain joins TRBV7-2 and TRBJ2-5; TRBD2 matches at 11 bases. This CDR3 is 16 amino acids long. Per the germline V gene, CDR1 is SGHTA and CDR2 is FQGNSA. J lost 4 bases, V lost 2 bases, and 6 bases had no gene match. For the CDR3, the DNA is TGTGCCAGCAGCTTATTTAGCGGGAGGGTTCCAGAGACCCAGTACTTC. This sequence encodes CASSLFSGRVPETQYF. The full variable domain, with the rest looked up from reference TRBV7-2 and TRBJ2-5, is GAGVSQSPSNKVTEKGKDVELRCDPISGHTALYWYRQSLGQGLEFLIYFQGNSAPDKSGLPSDRFSAERTGGSVSTLTIQRTQQEDSAVYLCASSLFSGRVPETQYFGPGTRLLVL.

In DNA, the CDR3 is TGTGCCAGCAGCACCGGGACAGGGGGCATGAATGAGCAGTTCTTC. This sequence encodes CASSTGTGGMNEQFF. The rearrangement links TRBV11-2 to TRBJ2-1, with 12 nucleotides matching TRBD1. Germline CDR1 reads SGHAT; CDR2 reads FQNNGV. The CDR3 contains 15 residues. Trimming cost V 5 bases and J 7 bases; bases outside gene matches: 6. The whole variable domain, remainder taken from reference TRBV11-2 and TRBJ2-1, is EAGVAQSPRYKIIEKRQSVAFWCNPISGHATLYWYQQILGQGPKLLIQFQNNGVVDDSQLPKDRFSAERLKGVDSTLKIQPAKLEDSAVYLCASSTGTGGMNEQFFGPGTRLTVL.

V gene TRBV28 combines with J gene TRBJ2-7, with unresolved D. The CDR3 runs to 11 residues. V dropped 6 bases and J dropped 4 bases, with 7 bases sitting between them. Germline CDR1 MDHEN, CDR2 SYDVKM. This chain's CDR3 is CASRESYEQYF. For the CDR3, the DNA is TGTGCCAGCAGAGAGAGTTACGAGCAGTACTTC. Looking up the rest from reference TRBV28 and TRBJ2-7 gives the full variable domain: DVKVTQSSRYLVKRTGEKVFLECVQDMDHENMFWYRQDPGLGLRLIYFSYDVKMKEKGDIPEGYSVSREKKERFSLILESASTNQTSMYLCASRESYEQYFGPGTRLTVT.

The V gene is TRBV18, the J gene TRBJ2-5; no reliable D call. V lost 1 base, J lost 2 bases, and 11 bases lay in between. The germline gives CDR1 KGHSH, CDR2 LQKENI. The CDR3 has 15 residues. DNA for the CDR3: TGTGCCAGCTCACCACGGCCGGAGATACAAGAGACCCAGTACTTC. Its protein is CASSPRPEIQETQYF. Looking up the rest from reference TRBV18 and TRBJ2-5 gives the full variable domain: NAGVMQNPRHLVRRRGQEARLRCSPMKGHSHVYWYRQLPEEGLKFMVYLQKENIIDESGMPKERFSAEFPKEGPSILRIQQVVRGDSAAYFCASSPRPEIQETQYFGPGTRLLVL.

V gene TRBV5-5 combines with J gene TRBJ2-2; D is uncertain. The V and J ends lost 4 bases and 4 bases respectively, with 8 bases between them. CDR3 size: 13 residues. CDR1 and CDR2 (germline): SGHKS, YYEKEE (reference sequence). CDR3 sequence (DNA): TGTGCCAGCAGCCCTTACGGCACCGGGGAGCTGTTTTTT. This encodes CASSPYGTGELFF.

The J gene is TRBJ2-4, the V gene TRBV15, with D possibly TRBD2 on 5 matching bases. V was trimmed by 1 base and J by 6 bases, leaving 7 bases between them. The CDR3 has 13 residues. Germline V gene lookup returns CDR1 LNHNV and CDR2 YYDKDF (reference sequence). The CDR3 reads CATSRVAGNIQYF. As DNA, the CDR3 is TGTGCCACCAGCAGAGTCGCGGGAAACATTCAGTACTTC.

The chain recombines TRBV7-3 with TRBJ2-6; D gene unclear. Germline CDR1 is SGHTA and CDR2 is FQGTGA. The CDR3 sequence is 16 residues long. The V end lost 5 bases, the J end lost 0 bases, and 11 bases lay between the germline ends. Written as DNA, the CDR3 is TGTGCCAGCAGCCCATCCATAGACTCTGGGGCCAACGTCCTGACTTTC. Its protein product is CASSPSIDSGANVLTF.

The rearrangement uses TRBV9 and TRBJ2-1, with 8 bases that match TRBD2. The CDR3 is made up of 11 amino acids. CDR1 is SGDLS and CDR2 is YYNGEE in the germline V gene. After removal of 4 bases from V and 15 bases from J, the junction contained 6 bases not matched to a gene. For the CDR3, the DNA is TGTGCCAGCAGCCCCCGGGGGGGCGCGTTCTTC. It yields the protein CASSPRGGAFF. Based on the CDR3 plus reference TRBV9 and TRBJ2-1, the full variable domain is DSGVTQTPKHLITATGQRVTLRCSPRSGDLSVYWYQQSLDQGLQFLIQYYNGEERAKGNILERFSAQQFPDLHSELNLSSLELGDSALYFCASSPRGGAFFGPGTRLTVL.

The V call is TRBV7-6, the J call TRBJ2-5, with D perhaps TRBD2 (5 bases). The V and J ends lost 5 bases and 1 base respectively, with 11 bases between them. Germline lookup yields CDR1 SGHVS and CDR2 FNYEAQ. The CDR3 is made up of 14 amino acids. The CDR3 region has the DNA TGTGCCAGCAGCACGTCGGGAATCCAAGAGACCCAGTACTTC. This translates into CASSTSGIQETQYF.

V and J are TRBV5-4 and TRBJ2-7, with 7 bases that match TRBD2. V lost 0 bases to trimming and J lost 4 bases; unmatched junction nucleotides: 13. This CDR3 contains 17 residues. Germline V gives CDR1 SGHNT, CDR2 YYREEE (reference sequence). CDR3 sequence reads: CASSLARERLAGYEQYF. CDR3 DNA sequence: TGTGCCAGCAGCTTGGCGCGTGAGCGACTAGCTGGGTACGAGCAGTACTTC.

The J gene is TRBJ1-2, the V gene TRBV20-1; 7 nucleotides match TRBD1. The CDR3 totals 11 residues. The V gene end was trimmed by 3 bases and the J gene end by 10 bases; junction bases not matched to a gene: 5. Looked up from germline, CDR1 is DFQATT and CDR2 is SNEGSKA (reference sequence). The CDR3 here is CSASRGADYTF. DNA for the CDR3: TGCAGTGCTAGCAGGGGGGCGGACTACACCTTC.

The CDR3 region is CASSRRVQETQYF. In DNA form, the CDR3 reads TGTGCCAGCAGTCGCAGGGTCCAAGAGACCCAGTACTTC. The genes are TRBV27 and TRBJ2-5; a weak D match, TRBD1 (5 bases). CDR3 length: 13 residues. Germline V CDR1 and CDR2: MNHEY, SMNVEV (reference sequence). Deletions cut 5 bases from V and 1 base from J, with 8 bases between.

The rearrangement uses TRBV9 and TRBJ2-1, with 8 bases aligning to TRBD2. Germline CDR1 and CDR2: SGDLS and YYNGEE. J was trimmed by 6 bases and V by 2 bases; bases with no gene match: 7. The length of the CDR3 is 15 residues. CDR3 loop: CASSVGLASPNEQFF. For the CDR3, the DNA is TGTGCCAGCAGCGTTGGACTAGCCTCACCCAATGAGCAGTTCTTC.

This sequence joins TRBV13 and TRBJ1-4; 7 bases line up with TRBD1. Trimming cost V 3 bases and J 5 bases; bases outside gene matches: 6. The CDR3 sequence is 15 residues long. Germline loops: CDR1 PRHDT, CDR2 FYEKMQ (reference sequence). The CDR3 region is CASSFYSGGNEKLFF. CDR3 DNA: TGTGCCAGCAGCTTCTACTCAGGGGGGAATGAAAAACTGTTTTTT.

The J gene is TRBJ2-7, the V gene TRBV5-4, with 8 bases matching TRBD2. This CDR3 comprises 15 residues. From germline, CDR1 is SGHNT and CDR2 YYREEE (reference sequence). Trimming at V came to 2 bases and at J to 5 bases, leaving 9 bases not matched to a gene. The CDR3 DNA sequence: TGTGCCAGCAGCTTTATACTAGCGGAGGCGGACGAGCAGTACTTC. Protein sequence: CASSFILAEADEQYF.

This clone has only a few counts. The J gene is TRBJ1-1, the V gene TRBV4-1, with D unresolved. V was trimmed by 0 bases and J by 2 bases, leaving 10 bases between them. The germline CDR1 and CDR2 sequences are MGHRA and YSYEKL. The CDR3 totals 15 residues. The CDR3 loop reads CASSQDGSYNTEAFF. The CDR3 bases are TGCGCCAGCAGCCAAGACGGGTCGTACAACACTGAAGCTTTCTTT.

The rearrangement links TRBV27 to TRBJ2-5; 7 positions agree with TRBD1. The CDR3 sequence is 18 residues long. With V trimmed by 0 bases and J by 3 bases, 13 bases remained unmatched. Germline CDR1 is MNHEY and CDR2 is SMNVEV (reference sequence). Here the CDR3 DNA reads TGTGCCAGCAGTTTATCGACCACCTTGGACAGGACAAAAGAGACCCAGTACTTC. It codes for CASSLSTTLDRTKETQYF.

The chain joins TRBV12-3 or TRBV12-4 to TRBJ1-5, with D maybe TRBD1 (6 bases). CDR3 length: 13 residues. Trimming cost V 5 bases and J 6 bases, with 11 bases left between them. This chain's CDR3 is CASSQTQGQPQHF. CDR3 bases: TGTGCCAGCAGTCAAACACAGGGTCAGCCCCAGCATTTT.